The 27 T cell receptor beta chains listed next were all sequenced from one sample in a study of T cell repertoires in cytomegalovirus infection. MiXCR, applied by TCRdb to the reads, yields one record per CDR3 protein. The profile shows over 85,000 distinct CDR3 sequences, approximately 15% of them singletons. Sequencing was done on a sample of PBMCs. These receptors were collected from a human donor in good health (CMV status not recorded). Some clones in this sample may be carry-over from other donors' samples.

Only a few counts were recorded for this clonotype. This chain joins TRBV7-2 and TRBJ2-1; perhaps TRBD2 as D (5 bases). V was shortened by 2 bases and J by 7 bases, with 6 bases between the two germline ends. The CDR3 is 12 residues long. Germline CDR1 is SGHTA and CDR2 is FQGNSA. The CDR3 DNA reads TGTGCCAGCAGCTTAATAGCGAATGAGCAGTTCTTC. This codes for CASSLIANEQFF.

This clonotype was recorded at least ten times. The genes are TRBV7-2 and TRBJ2-7; TRBD2 matches at 8 bases. Unmatched junction bases numbered 5, after V lost 0 bases and J lost 4 bases. The CDR3 loop spans 15 amino acids. The germline CDR1 and CDR2 sequences are SGHTA and FQGNSA. The CDR3: CASSLASGGPYEQYF. In DNA, the CDR3 is TGTGCCAGCAGCTTAGCATCGGGGGGGCCTTACGAGCAGTACTTC. The full variable domain, its missing parts supplied by reference TRBV7-2 and TRBJ2-7, is GAGVSQSPSNKVTEKGKDVELRCDPISGHTALYWYRQSLGQGLEFLIYFQGNSAPDKSGLPSDRFSAERTGGSVSTLTIQRTQQEDSAVYLCASSLASGGPYEQYFGPGTRLTVT.

This clonotype was detected ten times or more. The V call is TRBV20-1, the J call TRBJ2-1; the D gene could be TRBD1 or TRBD2 (5 bases each). The V and J ends lost 0 bases and 4 bases respectively, with 13 bases between them. Looked up from germline, CDR1 is DFQATT and CDR2 is SNEGSKA (reference sequence). The CDR3 loop spans 15 amino acids. CDR3 loop: CSARDFQGAYNEQFF. The DNA of the CDR3 is TGCAGTGCTAGAGATTTTCAGGGAGCTTACAATGAGCAGTTCTTC.

This clonotype was counted between two and nine times. The chain couples TRBV6-6 to TRBJ1-3; D remains ambiguous. The CDR3 sequence is 13 residues long. Trimming left V 6 bases short and J 4 bases short, with 10 bases between. The germline V gene encodes CDR1 MNHNY and CDR2 SVGAGI (reference sequence). The CDR3 sequence: CASSEFEGNTIYF. In DNA, the CDR3 is TGTGCCAGCAGCGAATTCGAAGGAAACACCATATATTTT.

This clonotype was picked up a small number of times. The J gene is TRBJ2-3, the V gene TRBV18; 7 bases match TRBD1. The CDR3 has 16 residues. V shed 6 bases and J 6 bases; nucleotides not matched to a gene: 15. The V gene's germline CDR1 is KGHSH and CDR2 LQKENI. Here the CDR3 DNA reads TGTGCCAGCTCGCCGACAGGGCCTTTCTCGGGGGATACGCAGTATTTT. Its protein product is CASSPTGPFSGDTQYF. The full variable domain, rest sourced from reference TRBV18 and TRBJ2-3, is NAGVMQNPRHLVRRRGQEARLRCSPMKGHSHVYWYRQLPEEGLKFMVYLQKENIIDESGMPKERFSAEFPKEGPSILRIQQVVRGDSAAYFCASSPTGPFSGDTQYFGPGTRLTVL.

This clonotype has a count of ten or more. In DNA form, the CDR3 reads TGTGCCAGCCGACTAGCGGGGGGATCGCAAGAGACCCAGTACTTC. This translates into CASRLAGGSQETQYF. The chain couples TRBV19 to TRBJ2-5; 13 nucleotides align to TRBD2. Germline assignment: CDR1 LNHDA and CDR2 SQIVND (reference sequence). J lost 2 bases, V lost 9 bases, and 6 bases had no gene match. This CDR3 has 15 residues.

The rearrangement joins TRBV20-1 to TRBJ2-5; D not certain. Between the trimmed V and J ends, which lost 5 bases and 5 bases, there was a span of 18 bases. The germline V gene encodes CDR1 DFQATT and CDR2 SNEGSKA (reference sequence). The CDR3 loop spans 14 amino acids. As DNA, the CDR3 is TGCAGTGCTGCCTCCCCGGACCAGTGGGAGACCCAGTACTTC. Residues: CSAASPDQWETQYF.

This clonotype was detected only once. J is TRBJ2-7 and V is TRBV29-1; D may be TRBD1 (6 bases). The V end lost 7 bases, the J end lost 5 bases, and 9 bases lay between the germline ends. The CDR3 spans 10 residues. Germline V gene lookup returns CDR1 SQVTM and CDR2 ANQGSEA. CDR3 DNA: TGCAGCGCCAGGGGTGACGAGCAGTACTTC. Translated, it gives CSARGDEQYF.

The chain uses TRBV29-1 and TRBJ1-1; D is unclear. This CDR3 is built from 10 residues. The germline CDR1 and CDR2 sequences are SQVTM and ANQGSEA. Trimming stripped 3 bases from V and 1 base from J, with 0 bases between. CDR3 nucleotide sequence: TGCAGCGTTGAGAACACTGAAGCTTTCTTT. It encodes CSVENTEAFF.

The sample holds a few counts of this clonotype. The V and J genes are TRBV7-9 and TRBJ1-5; D not certain. The germline V gene has CDR1 SEHNR and CDR2 FQNEAQ (reference sequence). Trimming pared 1 base from V and 7 bases from J, leaving 11 bases between. This CDR3 region has 14 residues. The CDR3 sequence is CASSLGSIGQPQHF. In nucleotides, the CDR3 is TGTGCCAGCAGCTTAGGGTCTATCGGGCAGCCCCAGCATTTT.

This clonotype was found a few times. The rearrangement uses TRBV20-1 and TRBJ1-2; unclear D gene. From germline, CDR1 is DFQATT and CDR2 SNEGSKA (reference sequence). The CDR3 is 12 residues long. The ends were cut back, 3 bases at V and 8 bases at J, with 13 bases in the middle. The CDR3 protein is CSARLQAGGYTF. As DNA, the CDR3 is TGCAGTGCTAGGCTCCAGGCTGGCGGCTACACCTTC.

This clonotype was observed many times. The chain uses TRBV7-2 and TRBJ1-1; D not resolved. This CDR3 is built from 14 residues. V lost 1 base to trimming and J lost 1 base, with 7 bases between them. Germline CDR1 reads SGHTA; CDR2 reads FQGNSA. The CDR3 sequence is CASSLGPENTEAFF. For the CDR3, the DNA is TGTGCCAGCAGCTTAGGACCGGAGAACACTGAAGCTTTCTTT. The variable domain in full, with the rest retrieved from reference TRBV7-2 and TRBJ1-1, is GAGVSQSPSNKVTEKGKDVELRCDPISGHTALYWYRQSLGQGLEFLIYFQGNSAPDKSGLPSDRFSAERTGGSVSTLTIQRTQQEDSAVYLCASSLGPENTEAFFGQGTRLTVV.

This clonotype was recorded at least ten times. The rearrangement links TRBV7-2 to TRBJ1-6; TRBD1 aligns across 7 bases. J was trimmed by 6 bases and V by 2 bases; bases with no gene match: 13. The V gene's germline CDR1 is SGHTA and CDR2 FQGNSA. The CDR3 has 18 amino acids. DNA of the CDR3: TGTGCCAGCAGCTTACTCGAACAGGGGCGACGGCTTAATTCACCCCTCCACTTT. It encodes CASSLLEQGRRLNSPLHF.

This clonotype appeared many times. CDR3: CASSPEPGQGVYEQYF. CDR3 sequence (DNA): TGTGCCAGCAGTCCCGAGCCGGGACAGGGGGTTTACGAGCAGTACTTC. V and J are TRBV7-2 and TRBJ2-7; 11 bases agree with TRBD1. Germline V gene lookup returns CDR1 SGHTA and CDR2 FQGNSA. This CDR3 contains 16 residues. V lost 6 bases and J lost 4; bases outside the gene matches: 11.

Remarks on this clonotype: This may stem from a read error, because a much larger clone lies one nucleotide away. The V gene is TRBV7-2, the J gene TRBJ2-7; 8 bases are shared with TRBD1. The CDR3 length is 16 residues. Germline assignment: CDR1 SGHTA and CDR2 FQGNSA. The CDR3 bases are TGTGTCAGCAGCTTCTCCACAGGGGGGAAAACCTACGAGCAGTACTTC. It encodes CVSSFSTGGKTYEQYF. The whole variable domain, remainder taken from reference TRBV7-2 and TRBJ2-7, is GAGVSQSPSNKVTEKGKDVELRCDPISGHTALYWYRQSLGQGLEFLIYFQGNSAPDKSGLPSDRFSAERTGGSVSTLTIQRTQQEDSAVYLCVSSFSTGGKTYEQYFGPGTRLTVT.

This clonotype was seen at least ten times. The gene calls are TRBV7-2 and TRBJ2-1, with 7 bases that match TRBD2. The germline V gene encodes CDR1 SGHTA and CDR2 FQGNSA. CDR3 length equals 16 residues. V was pared by 5 bases and J by 0 bases, with 7 bases of the junction left unmatched. CDR3 nucleotides: TGTGCCAGCAGCCCGAGCGGGGCAGTCTCCTACAATGAGCAGTTCTTC. Its protein is CASSPSGAVSYNEQFF.

This clonotype was seen at least ten times. This chain uses TRBV7-2 with TRBJ2-3; either TRBD1 or TRBD2 may supply D (5 bases each). V was clipped by 1 base and J by 2 bases, with 10 bases between them. This CDR3 has 15 residues. Germline CDR1 SGHTA, CDR2 FQGNSA. CDR3 protein: CASSLDRGDTDTQYF. The CDR3 nucleotides are TGTGCCAGCAGCTTAGACCGAGGGGACACAGATACGCAGTATTTT.

This clonotype was counted ten times or more. The chain employs TRBV7-2 and TRBJ1-2, with 8 bases matching TRBD1. Germline assignment: CDR1 SGHTA and CDR2 FQGNSA. The CDR3 is 16 amino acids. The J segment lost 5 bases and the V segment lost 0 bases, leaving 8 bases of the junction unmatched. The CDR3 region has the DNA TGTGCCAGCAGCTTAGCCCTGACAGGGGAGTGGTATGGCTACACCTTC. Translation gives CASSLALTGEWYGYTF.

The gene calls are TRBV28 and TRBJ2-5, with TRBD2 matching over 9 bases. J gave up 5 bases and V 7 bases, and 11 bases lay outside the gene matches. The CDR3 runs 15 residues. In germline, CDR1 is MDHEN, CDR2 SYDVKM. Here the CDR3 reads CASTFRGGAEETQYF. CDR3 DNA: TGTGCCAGCACTTTCCGCGGGGGGGCGGAGGAGACCCAGTACTTC.

The J gene is TRBJ2-7, the V gene TRBV4-3, with D perhaps given as TRBD1 or TRBD2 (7 bases each). Germline CDR1 is LGHNA and CDR2 is YSLEER. V lost 0 bases to trimming and J lost 6 bases, with 18 bases between them. This CDR3 contains 16 residues. The DNA of the CDR3 is TGCGCCAGCAGCCAAGATACTCCAGGGGGGGACGGCGAGCAGTACTTC. Its protein product is CASSQDTPGGDGEQYF.

This clonotype has just a few counts. The rearrangement joins TRBV20-1 to TRBJ2-3, with D perhaps being TRBD1 or TRBD2 (5 bases each). Trimming shortened V by 2 bases and J by 6 bases, and 12 bases separated the two germline ends. CDR1 is DFQATT, CDR2 SNEGSKA, per germline (reference sequence). CDR3 length equals 13 residues. The DNA for the CDR3 is TGCAGTGCTAGAATGAGGGGTTTGGATACGCAGTATTTT. It encodes CSARMRGLDTQYF.

This clonotype has a handful of counts. At one boundary the junction diverges from the germline segment, which might be a read error. The rearrangement uses TRBV4-1 and TRBJ2-1; tentative D call: TRBD1 (5 bases). The CDR3 has 15 residues. Germline CDR1 reads MGHRA; CDR2 reads YSYEKL. The CDR3 coding sequence is TGTGCCAGCAGACGGACACGGTTGGATACCAATGAGCAGTTCTTC. Protein: CASRRTRLDTNEQFF.

This chain connects TRBV6-5 to TRBJ1-6; D ambiguous. Germline CDR1 MNHEY, CDR2 SVGAGI. This CDR3 spans 14 amino acids. V lost 6 bases to trimming and J lost 6 bases, with 12 bases between them. The CDR3 loop is CASRTGPGNSPLHF. The CDR3 DNA reads as TGTGCCAGCAGGACTGGACCGGGTAATTCACCCCTCCACTTT.

This clonotype showed up many times. This chain joins TRBV7-8 and TRBJ2-5; D might be TRBD1 or TRBD2, each matching 5 bases. CDR1 is SGHVS and CDR2 is FQNEAQ in the germline V gene. V lost 5 bases and J lost 2, with 18 bases in between. This CDR3 spans 16 amino acids. In DNA form, the CDR3 reads TGTGCCAGCAGCCCCCTGTTTCCCTGGGGGCAAGAGACCCAGTACTTC. The encoded protein is CASSPLFPWGQETQYF.

This clonotype was found many times. The chain combines TRBV7-2 with TRBJ2-3, with D perhaps assigned TRBD1 or TRBD2 (5 bases each). CDR3 length equals 14 residues. The germline V and J ends were trimmed by 5 bases and 0 bases, with 9 bases remaining between them. The germline CDR1 and CDR2 sequences are SGHTA and FQGNSA. The CDR3 loop reads CASSRDASTDTQYF. Written as DNA, the CDR3 is TGTGCCAGCAGCCGGGACGCTAGCACAGATACGCAGTATTTT.

In its sample, this clonotype was seen many times. V and J are TRBV5-4 and TRBJ1-4; TRBD1 aligns across 9 bases. The CDR3 has 14 amino acids. The V segment lost 3 bases and the J segment 7 bases; nucleotides outside the gene matches: 4. The germline V gene encodes CDR1 SGHNT and CDR2 YYREEE (reference sequence). This CDR3 reads CASSSTGGREKLFF. CDR3 nucleotides: TGTGCCAGCAGCTCGACAGGGGGACGTGAAAAACTGTTTTTT.

Worth noting for this clonotype: Germline is not matched at one junction end, which may reflect a read error. The V call is TRBV7-2, the J call TRBJ2-2, with no clear D. In germline, CDR1 is SGHTA, CDR2 FQGNSA. This CDR3 contains 12 residues. The CDR3 coding sequence is TGTGCCAGCAGCCCTATAACCGTGGAGCTGTTTTTT. Protein: CASSPITVELFF.